The rows below give T cell receptor beta chains drawn from one sample of a study of blood T cells in healthy people across ages. From the 5' RACE reads, TCRdb called clonotypes with MiXCR, one entry per CDR3 protein. The top ten clones hold less than 2.5% of a sample with 1.5 million to 2 million distinct CDR3 sequences, around half of them seen once. The source material was blood. All receptors derive from a woman in her 40s in good health. Each CDR3 is given with its conserved first and last residue. Each record gives: clone size, J gene, V gene, D gene, CDR3 length, CDR3 DNA, CDR3 protein. The D gene is left open where the match is weak. The listing skips clone size in some rows; elsewhere it reads once, few, many or a size class.

>-|TRBJ2-5|TRBV6-6|-|14
TGTGCCGCTAGGGAGCGGTCCCTTCAGTGGGCCCAGTACTTC
CAARERSLQWAQYF
>-|TRBJ2-7|TRBV5-1|TRBD2|16
TGCGCCAGCAGCCGGACGACTAGCGGGGGGTCCTACGAGCAGTACTTC
CASSRTTSGGSYEQYF
>-|TRBJ2-3|TRBV4-2|TRBD2|15
TGTGCCAGTAGACCGGGGGGGTTTAGCACAGATACGCAGTATTTT
CASRPGGFSTDTQYF
>-|TRBJ2-1|TRBV4-3|TRBD2|16
TGCGCCAGCAGCCAAGCGGGAGGGGGGCCGTACGATGAGCAGTTCTTC
CASSQAGGGPYDEQFF
>-|TRBJ2-6|TRBV29-1|-|14
TGCAGCGTTGAAGGCCAATCTGGGGCCAACGTCCCGACTTTC
CSVEGQSGANVPTF
>few|TRBJ2-5|TRBV7-2|TRBD1|14
TGTGCCAGCAGCCCCCAGGGGGCGAAAGAGACCCAGTACTTC
CASSPQGAKETQYF
>-|TRBJ2-7|TRBV20-1|TRBD2|15
TGCAGTGCTAGGGCGGGGGAGAGCTCCTACAATGAGCAGTACTTC
CSARAGESSYNEQYF
>-|TRBJ2-5|TRBV4-1|-|17
TGCGCCAGCAGCCAAGATGAGTCGAGGGGGTTGCAAGAGACCCAGTACTTC
CASSQDESRGLQETQYF
>few|TRBJ2-3|TRBV5-1|TRBD2|15
TGCGCCAGCAGCGGAGCGGGGGGCCTCACAGATACGCAGTATTTT
CASSGAGGLTDTQYF
>-|TRBJ2-7|TRBV7-2|-|15
TGTGCCAGCAGCCGAACGGACCGTTTAGTCATCGAGCAGTACTTC
CASSRTDRLVIEQYF
>-|TRBJ2-7|TRBV6-6|TRBD1|13
TGTGCCAGTCAGGACAGGGGACCCTCCGAGCAGTACTTC
CASQDRGPSEQYF
>-|TRBJ1-2|TRBV19|TRBD1|12
TGTGCCAGTGTGACAGGGCCCTATGGCTACACCTTC
CASVTGPYGYTF
>-|TRBJ2-7|TRBV7-8|TRBD1|14
TGTGCCAGCAGCCCACGGACAGGGGCAACGAAGCAGTACTTC
CASSPRTGATKQYF
>-|TRBJ2-1|TRBV20-1|TRBD1|18
TGCAGTGCTCGCCGGGACAGGGATTGGGGATGGCCCTACAATGAGCAGTTCTTC
CSARRDRDWGWPYNEQFF
>few|TRBJ2-4|TRBV12-3/TRBV12-4|-|13
TGTGCCAGCAGTTTCGGTGCAGGAAACATTCAGTACTTC
CASSFGAGNIQYF
>-|TRBJ1-2|TRBV7-2|-|14
TGTGCCAGCGGCTTAGTAGGGGGGAACTATGGCTACACCTTC
CASGLVGGNYGYTF
>-|TRBJ1-1|TRBV3-1|-|12
TGTGCCAGCAGCCAAGATCACAGGCGGGCTTTCTTT
CASSQDHRRAFF
>few|TRBJ1-5|TRBV5-6|-|13
TGTGCCAGCAGCCGGGACCTCAGCGGGCCCCAGCATTTT
CASSRDLSGPQHF
>-|TRBJ1-4|TRBV12-3/TRBV12-4|-|12
TGTGCCAGCAGCGGACACGGTGAAAAACTGTTTTTT
CASSGHGEKLFF
>once|TRBJ2-3|TRBV20-1|-|14
TGCAGTGCTAGTCGCCCGGGTAACACAGATACGCAGTATTTT
CSASRPGNTDTQYF
>-|TRBJ1-2|TRBV5-1|TRBD1|13
TGCGCCAGCACCCTGACCGGGACAGAAGGCTACACCTTC
CASTLTGTEGYTF
>few|TRBJ1-2|TRBV7-2|TRBD1|16
TGTGCCAGCAGCCAATTTGGAGGGGGCGCGACGGATGGCTACACCTTC
CASSQFGGGATDGYTF
>-|TRBJ2-3|TRBV20-1|-|14
TGCAGTGCAACCGGGACACGCCGCACAGATACGCAGTATTTT
CSATGTRRTDTQYF
>-|TRBJ1-2|TRBV5-1|-|14
TGCGCCAGCAGCTTGCGGTCCGGGACCGATGGCTACACCTTC
CASSLRSGTDGYTF
>once|TRBJ2-1|TRBV4-1|-|18
TGCGCCAGCAGCCAAGAGGCGGGACTTCTGAGCTCCTACAATGAGCAGTTCTTC
CASSQEAGLLSSYNEQFF
>few|TRBJ1-2|TRBV13|TRBD1|15
TGTGCCAGCAGCCCCTCCGGGACAGGGGGGTATGGCTACACCTTC
CASSPSGTGGYGYTF
>many|TRBJ2-1|TRBV6-2/TRBV6-3|-|11
TGTGCCAGCAGGGGCATCAATGAGCAGTTCTTC
CASRGINEQFF
>-|TRBJ2-7|TRBV27|-|15
TGTGCCAGCAGTAGAGGAATAAGCTCCTACAATGAGCAGTACTTC
CASSRGISSYNEQYF
>few|TRBJ2-1|TRBV29-1|-|12
TGCAGCGTTGCCCGGCTTATCAATGAGCAGTTCTTC
CSVARLINEQFF
>-|TRBJ1-2|TRBV20-1|TRBD1|13
TGCAGTGCTCTCCGGGACAGGGGGCTCGGCTACACCTTC
CSALRDRGLGYTF
>-|TRBJ2-3|TRBV20-1|-|15
TGCAGTGCTAGTTTCCCCACCCCCAGCACAGATACGCAGTATTTT
CSASFPTPSTDTQYF